The next 8 T cell receptor beta chains were all read from a single sample in a study of blood T cell repertoires in COVID-19. Some clones are missing from TCRdb's copy, which holds only in-frame ones; the method was immunoSEQ multiplex PCR. The sample has under 85,000 clones; approximately 83% are singletons. Sequenced material: peripheral blood. These receptors were obtained from a man aged 40-50 years with COVID-19, enrolled during active disease.

This clone has just a few counts. The chain carries TRBV10-3 and TRBJ2-1, with D possibly being TRBD1 (5 bases). The CDR3 has 14 residues. Germline V gives CDR1 ENHRY, CDR2 SYGVKD. Deletions cut 3 bases from V and 5 bases from J, with 11 bases between. The CDR3 loop is CAISDILGHNEQFF. The CDR3 region has the DNA TGTGCCATCAGTGACATTTTGGGGCACAATGAGCAGTTCTTC.

The gene calls are TRBV5-8 and TRBJ1-1; the D is unclear. V shed 2 bases and J shed 4 bases, with 9 bases lying between them. This CDR3 contains 13 residues. Looked up from germline, CDR1 is SGHTS and CDR2 is YDEGEE. The CDR3 DNA is TGTGCCAGCAGCTTCCTGTCGGGCACTGAAGCTTTCTTT. Protein sequence: CASSFLSGTEAFF.

The rearrangement joins TRBV5-1 to TRBJ1-2, with 8 bases identical to TRBD1. The CDR3 consists of 14 residues. CDR1 is SGHRS and CDR2 is YFSETQ in the germline V gene. With V trimmed by 4 bases and J by 2 bases, 4 bases remained unmatched. Here the CDR3 reads CASSEQGANYGYTF. CDR3 nucleotides: TGCGCCAGCAGCGAGCAGGGGGCCAACTATGGCTACACCTTC.

This clone appeared once. The chain couples TRBV10-2 to TRBJ2-2, with D perhaps TRBD1 (5 bases). CDR1 and CDR2 (germline): WSHSY, SAAADI. The CDR3 runs to 13 residues. V was pared by 6 bases and J by 5 bases, with 10 bases between. CDR3 DNA: TGCGCCAGCAGGGCAGGGTATACCGGGGAGCTGTTTTTT. It yields the protein CASRAGYTGELFF.

V usage is TRBV5-4 and J usage is TRBJ2-3, with D perhaps matching TRBD2 (6 bases). Deletions cut 4 bases from V and 0 bases from J, with 12 bases between. Germline V gene data show CDR1 as SGHNT and CDR2 as YYREEE (reference sequence). This CDR3 contains 15 residues. CDR3 nucleotide sequence: TGTGCCAGCAGCGACCTTAGCGGTAGCACAGATACGCAGTATTTT. This codes for CASSDLSGSTDTQYF.

Details on this clone: The junction differs from germline at one of its ends, possibly a read error. The chain has TRBV12-3 or TRBV12-4 and TRBJ2-7, with TRBD1 as a possible D gene (5 bases). This CDR3 is 13 amino acids long. In DNA, the CDR3 is TGTGCCAGCAGCCCGGCAGGGTCCTACCAGCAGTACTTC. Its translation is CASSPAGSYQQYF.

The rearrangement uses TRBV25-1 and TRBJ2-3; D is possibly TRBD2 (7 bases). CDR1 and CDR2 from the germline V gene are MGHDK and SYGVNS. The CDR3 runs 17 residues. Trimming took off 1 base at V and 5 bases at J, with 19 bases between the two ends. The CDR3 is CASSESVWGGAQDTQYF. The CDR3, as DNA: TGTGCCAGCAGTGAATCCGTTTGGGGGGGGGCCCAAGATACGCAGTATTTT.

This rearrangement joins TRBV2 to TRBJ2-5, with D tentatively TRBD2 (6 bases). V was trimmed by 6 bases and J by 2 bases, leaving 13 bases between them. The V gene's germline CDR1 is SNHLY and CDR2 FYNNEI. This CDR3 spans 14 amino acids. DNA of the CDR3: TGTGCCAGCAGGTTGCAGGGAGGTCAAGAGACCCAGTACTTC. It specifies CASRLQGGQETQYF. The full variable domain, rest sourced from reference TRBV2 and TRBJ2-5, is EPEVTQTPSHQVTQMGQEVILRCVPISNHLYFYWYRQILGQKVEFLVSFYNNEISEKSEIFDDQFSVERPDGSNFTLKIRSTKLEDSAMYFCASRLQGGQETQYFGPGTRLLVL.